This TCR beta chain was retrieved from a study of response to subunit inactivated influenza vaccine. Study findings and constraints: Authors suggested seasonal influenza vaccinations each recruit few new T cells.

TCRdb passed the RT-PCR reads through MiXCR, listing each CDR3 protein once. The sample gives roughly 500,000 distinct CDR3 sequences, roughly 25% of which show up once; approximately 3% is in the top ten. This clonotype was picked up a small number of times. Antigen unknown. The sample was also reused in another study, on T cells expressing NK-cell markers. That paper notes: The cDNA for TCR beta came from 5'RACE template switching with UMIs. The eight sequenced donors comprised seven who were HCMV-seropositive and one who was seronegative. The authors restricted sorting to alpha-beta TCR T cells with an anti-gamma-delta TCR antibody in several experiments. Among several donors, these clonotypes also ranked first in the CD3+CD56-NKG2C+ fraction.

The sequence came from a man aged 50 to 60 who received an inactivated influenza vaccine. Here the sequenced sample was CD4+ T cells sorted from PBMCs, taken about 12 days after vaccination.

CDR3 region: CASSFGHRGDTGELFF. In DNA form, the CDR3 reads TGTGCCAGCAGTTTTGGGCACAGGGGGGACACCGGGGAGCTGTTTTTT. This chain joins TRBV12-3 or TRBV12-4 and TRBJ2-2; 8 nucleotides line up with TRBD1. The CDR3 runs to 16 residues. With V trimmed by 3 bases and J by 3 bases, 6 bases remained unmatched.